These T cell receptor beta chains were read from a single sample in a study of a mutant IDH1 vaccine in newly diagnosed glioma. No antigen has been assigned to these receptors. The assay was immunoSEQ multiplex PCR, and TCRdb's table has in-frame clones only and misses some. The data contain 65,000 to 85,000 clones, more than 85% of them singletons. The sample in question was PBMCs, obtained from a glioma patient whose treatment included an IDH1 peptide vaccine. The receptors were sampled from a man aged 30 to 39 with glioma. The CDR3 runs from the conserved cysteine through the conserved F or W. D genes are given only for firm matches. Not every row has a clone size; where given, it reads once, few, many or a size class.

cdr3_aa cdr3_nt j_call clone_size v_call d_call
CASSQGQGLYEQYF TGTGCCAGCAGCCAAGGACAGGGTCTATACGAGCAGTACTTC TRBJ2-7 once TRBV13 TRBD1
CSVELAATDTQYF TGCAGCGTTGAATTAGCGGCTACAGATACGCAGTATTTT TRBJ2-3 - TRBV29-1 -
CASSPDRAETQYF TGTGCCAGCAGCCCAGACAGGGCAGAGACCCAGTACTTC TRBJ2-5 - TRBV5-4 TRBD1
CASSLGQTNTEAFF TGTGCCAGCAGCTTGGGACAGACGAACACTGAAGCTTTCTTT TRBJ1-1 - TRBV5-4 -
CASSDDREGEKLFF TGTGCCAGCAGTGATGACAGGGAGGGTGAAAAACTGTTTTTT TRBJ1-4 - TRBV2 TRBD1
CASTPGSGNQPQHF TGTGCCAGTACCCCGGGATCTGGTAATCAGCCCCAGCATTTT TRBJ1-5 - TRBV19 -
CASRRVGEGYTF TGTGCCAGCAGGAGGGTGGGGGAAGGCTACACCTTC TRBJ1-2 - TRBV2 -
CASSLTVPEEAFF TGTGCCAGCAGCTTAACCGTGCCCGAAGAAGCTTTCTTT TRBJ1-1 - TRBV7-9 -
CASSFRGQETQYF TGTGCCAGCAGCTTTCGGGGGCAGGAGACCCAGTACTTC TRBJ2-5 - TRBV5-8 -
CASSKIGVRGTGELFF TGTGCCAGCAGCAAAATCGGGGTAAGGGGCACCGGGGAGCTGTTTTTT TRBJ2-2 - TRBV21-1 -
CASSLDRNTEAFF TGCGCCAGCAGCCTAGACCGAAACACTGAAGCTTTCTTT TRBJ1-1 - TRBV5-1 -
CASSVVGGGGTDTQYF TGTGCCAGCAGCGTAGTCGGCGGGGGGGGCACAGATACGCAGTATTTT TRBJ2-3 - TRBV9 TRBD2
CASSWGPGQPQHF TGTGCCAGCAGCTGGGGGCCAGGTCAGCCCCAGCATTTT TRBJ1-5 - TRBV5-6 -
CASSSEEDTQYF TGTGCCAGCTCCTCCGAGGAAGATACGCAGTATTTT TRBJ2-3 - TRBV18 -
CAIGNHPGQGNYEQYF TGTGCCATCGGGAACCACCCGGGACAGGGTAATTACGAGCAGTACTTC TRBJ2-7 - TRBV10-3 TRBD1
CASSFSDGYEQFF TGTGCCAGCAGTTTCTCCGATGGTTATGAGCAGTTCTTC TRBJ2-1 - TRBV27 -
CASSLGQLYEQYF TGTGCCAGCAGTTTAGGCCAGCTTTACGAGCAGTACTTC TRBJ2-7 - TRBV27 -
CASTYQETQYF TGTGCCAGCACATACCAAGAGACCCAGTACTTC TRBJ2-5 - TRBV6-1 -
CSVLRKDEQYF TGCAGTGTCCTTCGTAAGGACGAGCAGTACTTC TRBJ2-7 - TRBV20-1 -
CASSTLGGYTF TGTGCCAGCAGCACCCTCGGCGGCTACACCTTC TRBJ1-2 few TRBV2 -
CASSLTGQGADGYTF TGCGCCAGCAGCCTAACGGGACAGGGGGCTGATGGCTACACCTTC TRBJ1-2 - TRBV5-1 TRBD1
CASSSTGGRGAEAFF TGCGCCAGCAGCTCAACCGGGGGACGTGGGGCTGAAGCTTTCTTT TRBJ1-1 - TRBV5-1 -
CASSPPGVPYGYTF TGTGCCAGCAGTCCACCGGGGGTCCCTTATGGCTACACCTTC TRBJ1-2 - TRBV9 -
CASSPATGTSLTF TGCGCCAGCAGCCCGGCTACAGGGACGTCCCTCACCTTC TRBJ1-2 - TRBV5-1 -
CASSLLAGGTGELFF TGTGCCAGCAGCTTGTTGGCGGGGGGCACCGGGGAGCTGTTTTTT TRBJ2-2 - TRBV5-6 TRBD2
CASRADRDTYNEQFF TGTGCCAGCAGAGCTGACAGGGATACCTACAATGAGCAGTTCTTC TRBJ2-1 - TRBV6-1 TRBD1
CASSVGRFIYEQYF TGTGCCAGCAGCGTTGGACGGTTCATCTACGAGCAGTACTTC TRBJ2-7 - TRBV11-2 -
CASSSGGTNQPQHF TGTGCCAGCAGTTCCGGGGGCACCAATCAGCCCCAGCATTTT TRBJ1-5 - TRBV6-1 -
CSAQTGQETQYF TGCAGCGCCCAGACAGGCCAAGAGACCCAGTACTTC TRBJ2-5 - TRBV29-1 -
CASSGRVSYNEQFF TGCGCCAGCAGCGGGAGGGTCTCCTACAATGAGCAGTTCTTC TRBJ2-1 - TRBV10-2 TRBD2
CASSPGGESNQPQHF TGTGCCAGCAGCCCCGGGGGGGAAAGCAATCAGCCCCAGCATTTT TRBJ1-5 once TRBV7-2 -
CASSPQRRHGYTF TGTGCCAGCAGCCCCCAGAGGCGGCATGGCTACACCTTC TRBJ1-2 - TRBV5-4 -
CASSYSRSPYEQYF TGTGCCAGCAGTTACTCCCGGTCTCCTTACGAGCAGTACTTC TRBJ2-7 - TRBV6-6 -
CASSLLDNEQFF TGTGCCAGCAGCTTATTAGACAATGAGCAGTTCTTC TRBJ2-1 - TRBV11-3 -
CASSLGLAGGTDTQYF TGTGCCAGCTCACTGGGACTAGCGGGGGGCACAGATACGCAGTATTTT TRBJ2-3 - TRBV18 TRBD2
CASSPQGDREKLFF TGTGCCAGCAGTCCACAGGGTGATCGAGAAAAACTGTTTTTT TRBJ1-4 - TRBV27 -
CASSYSDSRGKQYF TGTGCCAGCAGTTACTCCGACAGTCGAGGGAAGCAGTACTTC TRBJ2-7 many TRBV6-6 -
CARTSLGTVDGYTF TGTGCCAGGACCTCGCTCGGGACAGTTGACGGCTACACCTTC TRBJ1-2 once TRBV21-1 -
CASSPQTSGRGHEQYF TGCGCCAGCAGCCCCCAAACTTCGGGCAGGGGCCACGAGCAGTACTTC TRBJ2-7 - TRBV5-1 -
CASSWSGMNTEAFF TGTGCCAGCAGTTGGTCAGGGATGAACACTGAAGCTTTCTTT TRBJ1-1 - TRBV6-5 -
CASSLVGSPGGYTF TGTGCCAGCAGTTTAGTTGGCAGCCCGGGGGGCTACACCTTC TRBJ1-2 - TRBV28 -
CATSREGNNEQFF TGTGCCACCAGCAGAGAAGGTAACAATGAGCAGTTCTTC TRBJ2-1 - TRBV15 -
CASSARSGGTDTQYF TGCGCCAGCAGCGCCCGGTCAGGGGGTACAGATACGCAGTATTTT TRBJ2-3 - TRBV5-1 TRBD1
CASSLALIGGNTGELFF TGCGCCAGCAGCTTGGCCCTTATCGGGGGAAACACCGGGGAGCTGTTTTTT TRBJ2-2 - TRBV5-1 -
CASSLAGRASGNEQFF TGTGCCAGCAGCTTAGCGGGGAGGGCATCGGGCAATGAGCAGTTCTTC TRBJ2-1 - TRBV7-2 TRBD2
CASSRQGSDNSPLHF TGTGCCAGCAGTAGACAGGGCTCGGACAATTCACCCCTCCACTTT TRBJ1-6 few TRBV2 TRBD1